This TCR beta chain was profiled in a study of blood T cell repertoires in COVID-19. Study details: The origin of the acute and convalescent COVID-19 samples was the United States, Italy and Spain. From T cells, B-cell-depleted T cells, or PBMCs came the material, which was cDNA or gDNA.

Germline CDR1 and CDR2: MDHEN and SYDVKM. The CDR3 length is 15 residues. V was pared by 4 bases and J by 9 bases, with 21 bases between. Authors' analysis steps: Reference gene primers were amplified, and this amplification served to estimate nucleated cell counts. Assay: immunoSEQ multiplex PCR; the TCRdb copy retains only in-frame clones and omits some. That table is the source of V, J and clone size, and D and trimming were worked out from the DNA. This sample has about 98,000 clones, with about 90% found just once. The material sequenced was peripheral blood. This TCR was sampled from a woman aged 45-65 years with COVID-19, enrolled during active disease. The chain carries TRBV28 and TRBJ1-2, with D possibly matching TRBD1 (5 bases). CDR3 amino acids: CASSSSRGPGGSYTF. DNA for the CDR3: TGTGCCAGCAGTTCATCCCGGGGCCCCGGGGGAAGCTACACCTTC.